This T cell receptor (beta chain) was captured by sequencing in a study of blood T cell repertoires in COVID-19. This table comes from immunoSEQ multiplex PCR, and its TCRdb copy is limited to in-frame clones, with some not included. This sample carries around 430,000 clones, approximately 89% of them seen once, and the ten largest clones take around 13%. V shed 5 bases, J shed 8 bases, and the junction held 6 bases outside the gene matches. The CDR3 covers 13 residues. Germline V CDR1 and CDR2: SQVTM, ANQGSEA. This clone was detected only once. The clonotype was recovered from a woman aged 45-59 years with COVID-19, enrolled during active disease. Sequencing was carried out using peripheral blood. The chain combines TRBV29-1 with TRBJ1-4; 9 bases line up with TRBD1. The CDR3 is CSVRDRADEKLFF. The CDR3 DNA sequence: TGCAGCGTTCGGGACAGGGCAGACGAAAAACTGTTTTTT.